Presented here are 2 T cell receptor beta chains from one specimen sequenced in a study of T cell responses to AZD1222 COVID-19 vaccine. Measured with immunoSEQ multiplex PCR; TCRdb has only the in-frame clones, and not every one. The sample holds more than 85,000 clones, 88% seen once. The sample here was peripheral blood, taken on day 0 of AZD1222 vaccination. Receptors were obtained from an adult in good health.

CDR3 protein: CASSVRTGGNEKLFF. CDR3 nucleotides: TGTGCCAGCAGCGTAAGGACAGGGGGGAATGAAAAACTGTTTTTT. This chain uses TRBV9 with TRBJ1-4; 10 bases are shared with TRBD1. This CDR3 comprises 15 residues. J was trimmed by 5 bases and V by 1 base; bases with no gene match: 2. CDR1 and CDR2 (germline): SGDLS, YYNGEE.

This chain's CDR3 is CASSHFGPNTEAFF. Here the CDR3 DNA reads TGTGCCAGCAGCCATTTCGGTCCTAACACTGAAGCTTTCTTT. The J gene is TRBJ1-1, the V gene TRBV3-1 (or the pseudogene TRBV3-2), with D uncertain. Trimming pared 3 bases from V and 2 bases from J, leaving 10 bases between. Germline V gene data show CDR1 as LGHDT and CDR2 as YNNKEL (reference sequence). The CDR3 spans 14 residues.